This passage covers 10 T cell receptor beta chains from one sample sequenced in a study of cytotoxic CD8 clonotypes in ibrutinib-treated CLL. Only in-frame clones appear in the TCRdb table, and some are missing; sequencing was by immunoSEQ multiplex PCR. Here the sample spans under 300,000 clones, roughly 70% being singletons. The input for sequencing was PBMCs, taken after 24 months of ibrutinib treatment. The source of these receptors is a human donor with chronic lymphocytic leukemia.

This chain connects TRBV29-1 to TRBJ2-1, with no clear D. This CDR3 has 14 amino acids. The ends were cut back, 6 bases at V and 0 bases at J, with 12 bases in the middle. CDR1 SQVTM and CDR2 ANQGSEA come from the germline V gene. CDR3 sequence reads: CSVARSASYNEQFF. CDR3 DNA: TGCAGCGTCGCCCGGTCTGCCTCCTACAATGAGCAGTTCTTC.

The chain combines TRBV6-5 with TRBJ1-1; D gene uncertain. Trimming removed 8 bases from V and 8 bases from J, with 12 bases in between. Per germline, CDR1 MNHEY and CDR2 SVGAGI. The CDR3 extends over 11 amino acids. CDR3 bases: TGTGCCAGCCGGCAGGTGGGGGAAGCTTTCTTT. Amino acids: CASRQVGEAFF.

This clone was seen only once. The rearrangement links TRBV18 to TRBJ1-1, with a tentative D call TRBD1 (5 bases). The ends were cut back, 4 bases at V and 4 bases at J, with 31 bases in the middle. This CDR3 is 20 amino acids long. Germline V gene data show CDR1 as KGHSH and CDR2 as LQKENI. In DNA form, the CDR3 reads TGTGCCAGCTCACGAGCGAGTCCGTACGGGACCGGGGATGGGGGCACTGAAGCTTTCTTT. Protein: CASSRASPYGTGDGGTEAFF.

This clone was counted a few times. The gene calls are TRBV13 and TRBJ2-1, with D unresolved. V dropped 0 bases and J dropped 8 bases, with 5 bases sitting between them. CDR3 length: 12 amino acids. Per germline, CDR1 PRHDT and CDR2 FYEKMQ (reference sequence). DNA of the CDR3: TGTGCCAGCAGCTTAGGGTGGGATGAGCAGTTCTTC. It yields the protein CASSLGWDEQFF.

This chain links TRBV4-2 with TRBJ2-1, with 10 bases lining up with TRBD2. J was trimmed by 7 bases and V by 4 bases; bases with no gene match: 7. CDR1 and CDR2 (germline): LGHNA, YNFKEQ. The CDR3 spans 15 residues. The CDR3 is CASSPPTSGLNEQFF. DNA of the CDR3: TGTGCCAGCAGCCCTCCGACTAGCGGGCTAAATGAGCAGTTCTTC.

The chain joins TRBV11-2 to TRBJ2-7; 11 bases fit TRBD2. The germline V gene encodes CDR1 SGHAT and CDR2 FQNNGV. The CDR3 runs 18 residues. The ends lost 0 bases at V and 0 bases at J; junction bases unmatched: 7. Written as DNA, the CDR3 is TGTGCCAGCAGCTTAGATCTAGCGGGAGGTACCCACTCCTACGAGCAGTACTTC. Translating it yields CASSLDLAGGTHSYEQYF.

This clone occurred a few times. CDR3 nucleotides: TGTGCCAGCAGCTTATACGTGGCCGGGGAGCTGTTTTTT. It translates to CASSLYVAGELFF. V is TRBV7-2 and J is TRBJ2-2; D uncertain. V was cut by 2 bases and J by 6 bases, with 7 bases left in between. The CDR3 consists of 13 residues. The germline CDR1 and CDR2 sequences are SGHTA and FQGNSA.

J is TRBJ1-5 and V is TRBV18; the match to TRBD1 covers 11 bases. Unmatched junction bases numbered 0, after V lost 0 bases and J lost 5 bases. CDR3 length equals 15 residues. Germline lookup yields CDR1 KGHSH and CDR2 LQKENI. The DNA of the CDR3 is TGTGCCAGCTCACCACCGGGACAGGGGGATCAGCCCCAGCATTTT. Its protein is CASSPPGQGDQPQHF.

J is TRBJ1-2 and V is TRBV27; D gene uncertain. V was pared by 9 bases and J by 4 bases, with 18 bases between. This CDR3 has 14 residues. Germline values: CDR1 MNHEY, CDR2 SMNVEV (reference sequence). The CDR3 DNA follows: TGTGCCAGTTGTCCGGGGTCGTCCATCTATGGCTACACCTTC. As protein: CASCPGSSIYGYTF.

The chain carries TRBV6-1 and TRBJ2-7, with 9 positions matching TRBD1. The CDR3 spans 14 residues. CDR1 is MNHNS and CDR2 is SASEGT in the germline V gene. The CDR3 sequence is CASFRGQGSYEQYF. The CDR3 DNA sequence: TGTGCGAGCTTTCGGGGACAGGGCTCCTACGAGCAGTACTTC.